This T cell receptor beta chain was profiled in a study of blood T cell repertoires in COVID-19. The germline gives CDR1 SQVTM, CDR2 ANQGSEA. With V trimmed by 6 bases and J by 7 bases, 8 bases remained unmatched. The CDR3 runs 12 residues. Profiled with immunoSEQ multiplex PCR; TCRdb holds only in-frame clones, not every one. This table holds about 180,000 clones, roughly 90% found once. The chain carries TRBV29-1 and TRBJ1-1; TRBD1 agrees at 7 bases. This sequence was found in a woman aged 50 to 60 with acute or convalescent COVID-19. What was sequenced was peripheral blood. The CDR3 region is CSVGLPGGEAFF. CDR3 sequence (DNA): TGCAGCGTGGGATTACCAGGGGGTGAAGCTTTCTTT.